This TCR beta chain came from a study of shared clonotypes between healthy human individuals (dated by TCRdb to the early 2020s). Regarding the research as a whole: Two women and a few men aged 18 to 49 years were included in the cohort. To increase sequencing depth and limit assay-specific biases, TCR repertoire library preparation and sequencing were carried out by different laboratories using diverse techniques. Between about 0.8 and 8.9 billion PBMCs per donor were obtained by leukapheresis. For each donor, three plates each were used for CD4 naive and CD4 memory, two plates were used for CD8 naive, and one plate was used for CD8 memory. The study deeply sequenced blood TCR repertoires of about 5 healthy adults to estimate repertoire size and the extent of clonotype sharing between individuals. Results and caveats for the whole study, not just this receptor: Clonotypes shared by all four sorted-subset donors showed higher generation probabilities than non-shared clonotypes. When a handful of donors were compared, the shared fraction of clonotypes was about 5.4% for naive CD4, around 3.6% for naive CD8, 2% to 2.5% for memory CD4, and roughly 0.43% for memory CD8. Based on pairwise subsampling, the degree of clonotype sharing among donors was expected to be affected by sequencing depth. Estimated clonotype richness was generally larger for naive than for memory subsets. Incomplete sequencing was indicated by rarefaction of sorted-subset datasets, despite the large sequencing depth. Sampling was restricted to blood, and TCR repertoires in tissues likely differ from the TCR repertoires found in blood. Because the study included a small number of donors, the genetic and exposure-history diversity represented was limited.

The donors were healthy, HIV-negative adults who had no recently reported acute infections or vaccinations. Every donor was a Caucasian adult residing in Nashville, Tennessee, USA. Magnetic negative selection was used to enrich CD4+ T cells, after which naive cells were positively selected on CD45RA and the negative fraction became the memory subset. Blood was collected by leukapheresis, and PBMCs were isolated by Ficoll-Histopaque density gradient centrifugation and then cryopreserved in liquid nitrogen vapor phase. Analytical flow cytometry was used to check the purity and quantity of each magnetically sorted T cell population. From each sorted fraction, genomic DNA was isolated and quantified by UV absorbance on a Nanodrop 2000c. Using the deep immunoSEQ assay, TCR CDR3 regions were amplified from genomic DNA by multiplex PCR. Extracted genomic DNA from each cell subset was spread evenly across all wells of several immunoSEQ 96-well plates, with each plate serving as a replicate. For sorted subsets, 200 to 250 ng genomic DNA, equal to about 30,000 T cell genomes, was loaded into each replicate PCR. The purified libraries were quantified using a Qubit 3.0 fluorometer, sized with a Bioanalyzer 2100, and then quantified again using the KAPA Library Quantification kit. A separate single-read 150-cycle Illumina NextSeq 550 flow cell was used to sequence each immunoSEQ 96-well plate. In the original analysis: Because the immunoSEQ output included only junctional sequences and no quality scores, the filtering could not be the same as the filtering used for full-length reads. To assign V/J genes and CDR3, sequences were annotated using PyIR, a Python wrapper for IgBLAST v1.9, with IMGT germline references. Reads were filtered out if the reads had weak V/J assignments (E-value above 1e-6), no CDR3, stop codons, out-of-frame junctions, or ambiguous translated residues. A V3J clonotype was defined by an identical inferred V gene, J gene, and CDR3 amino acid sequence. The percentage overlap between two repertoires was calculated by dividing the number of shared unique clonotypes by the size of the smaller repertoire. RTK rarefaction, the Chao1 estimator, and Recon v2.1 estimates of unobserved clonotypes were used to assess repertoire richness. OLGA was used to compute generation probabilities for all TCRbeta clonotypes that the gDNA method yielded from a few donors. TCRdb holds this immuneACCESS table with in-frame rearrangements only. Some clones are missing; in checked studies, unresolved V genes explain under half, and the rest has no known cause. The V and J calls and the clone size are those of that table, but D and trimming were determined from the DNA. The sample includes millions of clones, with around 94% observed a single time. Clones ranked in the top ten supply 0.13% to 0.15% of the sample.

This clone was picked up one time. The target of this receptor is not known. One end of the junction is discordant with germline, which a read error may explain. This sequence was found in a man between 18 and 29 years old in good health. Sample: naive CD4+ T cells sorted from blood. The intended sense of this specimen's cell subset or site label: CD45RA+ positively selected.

The DNA sequence is given as TGCAGTGCTAGGGACAGGCCCTTC. Its amino acids are CSARDRPF. The V and J segments used are TRBV20-1 and TRBJ1-2, with 7 bases in between that match TRBD1. Taken from cysteine to phenylalanine, the CDR3 has 8 residues. The DNA shown is the 24-base CDR3, in frame from base 1. The germline V gene (reference sequence) gives CDR1 as DFQATT and CDR2 as SNEGSKA.